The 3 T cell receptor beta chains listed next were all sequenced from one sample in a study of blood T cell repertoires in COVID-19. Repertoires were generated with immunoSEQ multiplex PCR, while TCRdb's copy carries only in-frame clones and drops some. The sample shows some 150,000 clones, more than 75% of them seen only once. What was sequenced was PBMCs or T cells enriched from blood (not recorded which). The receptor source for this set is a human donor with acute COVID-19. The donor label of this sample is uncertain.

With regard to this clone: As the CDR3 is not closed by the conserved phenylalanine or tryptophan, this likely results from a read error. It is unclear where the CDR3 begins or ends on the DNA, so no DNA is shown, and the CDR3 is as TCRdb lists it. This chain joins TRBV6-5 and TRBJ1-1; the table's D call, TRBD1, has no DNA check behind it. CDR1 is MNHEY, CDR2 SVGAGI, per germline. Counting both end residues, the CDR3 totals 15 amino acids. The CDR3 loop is CASRRGQAMGLKLSL.

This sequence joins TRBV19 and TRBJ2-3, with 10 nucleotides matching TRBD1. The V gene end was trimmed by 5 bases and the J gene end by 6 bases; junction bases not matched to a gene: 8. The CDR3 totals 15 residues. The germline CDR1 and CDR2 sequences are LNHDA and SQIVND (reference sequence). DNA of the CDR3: TGTGCCAGTAGTTTGACAGGGGGCATTGGGGATACGCAGTATTTT. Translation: CASSLTGGIGDTQYF.

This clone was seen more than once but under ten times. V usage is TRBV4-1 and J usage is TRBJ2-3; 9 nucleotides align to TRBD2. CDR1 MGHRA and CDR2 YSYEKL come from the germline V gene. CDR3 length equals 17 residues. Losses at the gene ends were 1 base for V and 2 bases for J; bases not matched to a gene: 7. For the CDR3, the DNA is TGCGCCAGCAGCCAAGTGATTAGCGGGGGTGTCACAGATACGCAGTATTTT. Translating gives CASSQVISGGVTDTQYF.